This T cell receptor (beta chain) was sequenced for a study of cytomegalovirus exposure and HLA in healthy donors. Study in general: A data release that came early held some 79 million unique TCRs from HLA-typed donors. Overall study results and limits: Later, an analysis found that common viral pathogens appeared to be linked with several of the most significant clusters. Three CMV-associated chains proved CMV antigen-specific in vitro.

Use of 60 Vbeta and 13 Jbeta primers characterized the PCR. TCRdb's table, derived via immunoSEQ multiplex PCR, lists solely in-frame clones and lacks some. This sample has some 130,000 clones, with 77% found just once. The V end was cut by 0 bases, the J end by 1 base, with 7 bases between. The CDR3 contains 14 residues. In germline, CDR1 is SGHRS, CDR2 YFSETQ. About this clone itself: No antigen is known for it.

The sequence was collected from a male donor in good health and CMV-seropositive. Sequencing was carried out using PBMCs. The chain combines TRBV5-1 with TRBJ1-1, with a tentative D call TRBD1 (5 bases). The CDR3, as DNA: TGCGCCAGCAGCTTGGTAAGGGGGAACACTGAAGCTTTCTTT. Translation: CASSLVRGNTEAFF. The full variable domain, in which reference TRBV5-1 and TRBJ1-1 provide the parts outside the CDR3, is KAGVTQTPRYLIKTRGQQVTLSCSPISGHRSVSWYQQTPGQGLQFLFEYFSETQRNKGNFPGRFSGRQFSNSRSEMNVSTLELGDSALYLCASSLVRGNTEAFFGQGTRLTVV.